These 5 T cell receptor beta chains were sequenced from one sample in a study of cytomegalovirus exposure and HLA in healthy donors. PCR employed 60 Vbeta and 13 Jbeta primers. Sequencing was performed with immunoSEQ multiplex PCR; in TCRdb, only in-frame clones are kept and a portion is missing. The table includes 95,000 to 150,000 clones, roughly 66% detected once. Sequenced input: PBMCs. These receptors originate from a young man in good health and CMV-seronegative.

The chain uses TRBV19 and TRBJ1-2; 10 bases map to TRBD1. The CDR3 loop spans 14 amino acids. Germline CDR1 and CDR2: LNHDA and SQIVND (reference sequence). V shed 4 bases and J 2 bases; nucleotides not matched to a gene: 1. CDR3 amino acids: CASSRGQGNYGYTF. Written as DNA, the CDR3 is TGTGCCAGTAGTAGGGGACAGGGGAACTATGGCTACACCTTC.

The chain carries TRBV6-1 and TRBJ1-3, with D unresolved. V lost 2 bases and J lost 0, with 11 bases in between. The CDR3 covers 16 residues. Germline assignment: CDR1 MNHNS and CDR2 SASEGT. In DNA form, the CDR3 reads TGTGCCAGCAGTGAACGGGTCAGAAGCTCTGGAAACACCATATATTTT. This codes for CASSERVRSSGNTIYF.

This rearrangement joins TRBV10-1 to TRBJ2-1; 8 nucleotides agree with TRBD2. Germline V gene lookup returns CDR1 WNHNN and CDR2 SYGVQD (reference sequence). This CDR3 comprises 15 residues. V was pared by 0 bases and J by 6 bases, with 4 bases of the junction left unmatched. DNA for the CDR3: TGCGCCAGCAGTGAGTCGGTAGCGGGACTCAATGAGCAGTTCTTC. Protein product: CASSESVAGLNEQFF.

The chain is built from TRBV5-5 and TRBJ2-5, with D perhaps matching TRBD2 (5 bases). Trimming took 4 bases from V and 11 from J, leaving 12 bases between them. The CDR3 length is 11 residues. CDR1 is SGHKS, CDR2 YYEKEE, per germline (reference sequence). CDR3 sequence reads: CASSEGVEQYF. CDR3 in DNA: TGTGCCAGCAGCGAGGGTGTGGAGCAGTACTTC.

The CDR3 region has the DNA TGTGCCAGCAGCCCGTCAGGGGCAACTAATGAAAAACTGTTTTTT. Protein product: CASSPSGATNEKLFF. The J gene is TRBJ1-4, the V gene TRBV5-4; D is possibly TRBD1 (6 bases). This CDR3 region has 15 residues. From germline, CDR1 is SGHNT and CDR2 YYREEE (reference sequence). Trimming took 4 bases from V and 0 from J, leaving 10 bases between them. Complete variable domain (other parts from reference TRBV5-4 and TRBJ1-4): ETGVTQSPTHLIKTRGQQVTLRCSSQSGHNTVSWYQQALGQGPQFIFQYYREEENGRGNFPPRFSGLQFPNYSSELNVNALELDDSALYLCASSPSGATNEKLFFGSGTQLSVL.